The 24 T cell receptor beta chains presented below share a single source sample, sequenced in a study of shared clonotypes between healthy human individuals. CD8 cells regarded as naive lacked CD45RO, were positively chosen for CCR7, and omitted terminally differentiated effector memory CD45RA+ cells. TCRdb's table, derived via immunoSEQ multiplex PCR, lists solely in-frame clones and lacks some. This table holds about 2.1 million clones, 93% found once. The sequenced sample was naive CD8+ T cells from PBMCs. The receptor set was obtained from a man between 18 and 29 years old in good health. Some clones in this sample may be carry-over from other donors' samples.

The V gene is TRBV7-6, the J gene TRBJ2-3; 10 bases match TRBD2. V lost 5 bases and J lost 4; bases outside the gene matches: 9. The CDR3 is 16 amino acids. Germline lookup yields CDR1 SGHVS and CDR2 FNYEAQ. The CDR3 sequence is CASSNHPGLAPDTQYF. CDR3 DNA: TGTGCCAGCAGCAACCATCCGGGACTAGCGCCAGATACGCAGTATTTT.

The chain combines TRBV27 with TRBJ2-7, with D perhaps matching TRBD2 (7 bases). V lost 5 bases and J lost 2, with 19 bases in between. This CDR3 contains 16 residues. From germline, CDR1 is MNHEY and CDR2 SMNVEV (reference sequence). The CDR3 nucleotides are TGTGCCAGCAGTCCTTCATACGGGGGGCTAACCTACGAGCAGTACTTC. Translated, it gives CASSPSYGGLTYEQYF.

The chain carries TRBV7-3 and TRBJ2-7; 7 bases agree with TRBD2. The trim removed 2 bases at V and 3 bases at J, leaving 13 bases unmatched. The CDR3 has 17 amino acids. Germline V gene data show CDR1 as SGHTA and CDR2 as FQGTGA. CDR3: CASSLAPLGERGYEQYF. CDR3 nucleotide sequence: TGTGCCAGCAGCTTAGCCCCCCTCGGGGAGCGGGGCTACGAGCAGTACTTC. Complete variable domain (other parts from reference TRBV7-3 and TRBJ2-7): GAGVSQTPSNKVTEKGKYVELRCDPISGHTALYWYRQSLGQGPEFLIYFQGTGAADDSGLPNDRFFAVRPEGSVSTLKIQRTERGDSAVYLCASSLAPLGERGYEQYFGPGTRLTVT.

The rearrangement links TRBV27 to TRBJ1-5, with TRBD1 matching over 8 bases. The CDR3 consists of 15 residues. Germline V lookup: CDR1 MNHEY, CDR2 SMNVEV (reference sequence). J was trimmed by 5 bases and V by 4 bases; bases with no gene match: 7. CDR3 region: CASSSSQGVDQPQHF. The CDR3 DNA sequence: TGTGCCAGCAGTTCGTCACAGGGGGTCGATCAGCCCCAGCATTTT.

The chain links TRBV7-9 to TRBJ1-1, with TRBD1 as a possible D gene (5 bases). This CDR3 comprises 16 residues. V dropped 4 bases and J dropped 0 bases, with 15 bases sitting between them. CDR1 and CDR2 from the germline V gene are SEHNR and FQNEAQ (reference sequence). The CDR3 nucleotides read TGTGCCAGCAGCTCTACCTACGGGACGGTGAACACTGAAGCTTTCTTT. This gives the protein CASSSTYGTVNTEAFF.

The rearrangement joins TRBV4-2 to TRBJ1-6; D is undetermined. The germline gives CDR1 LGHNA, CDR2 YNFKEQ. The CDR3 is made up of 13 amino acids. The V end lost 1 base, the J end lost 7 bases, and 5 bases lay between the germline ends. The CDR3 sequence is CASSQVDNSPLHF. The CDR3 DNA follows: TGTGCCAGCAGCCAAGTTGACAATTCACCCCTCCACTTT.

The V gene is TRBV5-1, the J gene TRBJ1-1, with D perhaps matching TRBD1 (5 bases). The V and J ends lost 4 bases and 3 bases respectively, with 10 bases between them. In germline, CDR1 is SGHRS, CDR2 YFSETQ. The CDR3 totals 13 residues. This CDR3 reads CASSTGADTEAFF. The CDR3, as DNA: TGCGCCAGCAGCACAGGAGCAGACACTGAAGCTTTCTTT.

The rearrangement uses TRBV28 and TRBJ2-5; TRBD1 agrees at 11 bases. The germline V gene encodes CDR1 MDHEN and CDR2 SYDVKM. The CDR3 runs to 20 residues. Trimming cost V 6 bases and J 1 base; bases outside gene matches: 19. CDR3: CASRSPGQGVERGTQETQYF. The CDR3 nucleotides are TGTGCCAGCAGATCACCGGGACAGGGGGTCGAGCGGGGGACCCAAGAGACCCAGTACTTC.

The chain is built from TRBV11-2 and TRBJ2-6, with D uncertain. The germline CDR1 and CDR2 sequences are SGHAT and FQNNGV. Between the trimmed V and J ends, which lost 1 base and 2 bases, there was a span of 12 bases. The CDR3 runs 17 residues. CDR3 bases: TGTGCCAGCAGCTTAGTGGTTGGCTTTCCTGGGGCCAACGTCCTGACTTTC. Its translation: CASSLVVGFPGANVLTF.

The chain combines TRBV6-5 with TRBJ2-1, with D unresolved. CDR3 length equals 11 residues. V was shortened by 7 bases and J by 10 bases, with 11 bases between the two germline ends. CDR1 MNHEY and CDR2 SVGAGI come from the germline V gene. As DNA, the CDR3 is TGTGCCAGCACCTCCCAAGGGGAGCAGTTCTTC. Amino acids: CASTSQGEQFF.

This clone has a single count. The rearrangement links TRBV19 to TRBJ1-1, with 7 bases lining up with TRBD1. Germline lookup yields CDR1 LNHDA and CDR2 SQIVND (reference sequence). V gave up 1 base and J gave up 0 bases; unmatched junction bases: 5. The CDR3 extends over 16 amino acids. CDR3 in amino acids: CASSIASGTVNTEAFF. The CDR3 bases are TGTGCCAGTAGTATAGCTTCTGGGACAGTGAACACTGAAGCTTTCTTT.

Comment on this clone: The same CDR3 also results from other DNA sequences found in this sample. V is TRBV15 and J is TRBJ2-2; no clear D gene. V was clipped by 1 base and J by 1 base, with 4 bases between them. The germline V gene has CDR1 LNHNV and CDR2 YYDKDF (reference sequence). The CDR3 has 14 residues. The CDR3 region has the DNA TGTGCCACCAGCAGAGTAAGGAACACCGGGGAGCTGTTTTTT. It is translated as CATSRVRNTGELFF.

The chain links TRBV9 to TRBJ2-1; 7 bases are shared with TRBD1. Trimming took 0 bases from V and 7 from J; bases not matched to a gene: 10. The CDR3 sequence is 16 residues long. Germline V lookup: CDR1 SGDLS, CDR2 YYNGEE. CDR3 protein: CASSVVGQGEKNEQFF. The CDR3 DNA is TGTGCCAGCAGCGTAGTGGGTCAGGGGGAGAAAAATGAGCAGTTCTTC. Combining the CDR3 with reference TRBV9 and TRBJ2-1 gives the whole variable domain DSGVTQTPKHLITATGQRVTLRCSPRSGDLSVYWYQQSLDQGLQFLIQYYNGEERAKGNILERFSAQQFPDLHSELNLSSLELGDSALYFCASSVVGQGEKNEQFFGPGTRLTVL.

V gene TRBV10-2 combines with J gene TRBJ1-2; TRBD1 is a possible D gene (5 bases). This CDR3 region has 13 residues. Germline values: CDR1 WSHSY, CDR2 SAAADI. V lost 2 bases, J lost 7 bases, and 11 bases lay in between. The CDR3 DNA follows: TGCGCCAGCAGTGAGGTTGGGCAGGGTGGCTACACCTTC. Its translation: CASSEVGQGGYTF.

The rearrangement joins TRBV30 to TRBJ1-2; D perhaps matches TRBD1 (6 bases). Trimming removed 2 bases from V and 7 bases from J, with 11 bases in between. Looked up from germline, CDR1 is GTSNPN and CDR2 is SVGIG (reference sequence). This CDR3 region has 12 residues. CDR3 DNA: TGTGCCTGGAGTTCGGGGGCGGTTGGCTACACCTTC. Protein product: CAWSSGAVGYTF.

The V and J genes are TRBV10-1 and TRBJ2-3, with D perhaps matching TRBD1 (6 bases). Germline CDR1 WNHNN, CDR2 SYGVQD (reference sequence). V shed 0 bases and J shed 4 bases, with 14 bases lying between them. CDR3 length: 16 residues. The DNA of the CDR3 is TGCGCCAGCAGTGAGTCCAGGGGCCCTAGGGCAGATACGCAGTATTTT. Its protein product is CASSESRGPRADTQYF.

This chain uses TRBV4-2 with TRBJ2-7; 8 bases are shared with TRBD2. Germline V lookup: CDR1 LGHNA, CDR2 YNFKEQ. The CDR3 covers 15 residues. V lost 1 base, J lost 3 bases, and 5 bases stayed unmatched. CDR3 in amino acids: CASSQGGRGGYEQYF. The CDR3 region has the DNA TGTGCCAGCAGCCAAGGGGGACGGGGGGGCTACGAGCAGTACTTC.

V is TRBV5-1 and J is TRBJ2-7, with 8 bases lining up with TRBD2. Germline CDR1 SGHRS, CDR2 YFSETQ. V was clipped by 0 bases and J by 4 bases; unmatched bases: 9. The CDR3 is 16 residues long. This CDR3 is CASSLDFLLADYEQYF. CDR3 in DNA: TGCGCCAGCAGCTTGGATTTTCTACTAGCGGATTACGAGCAGTACTTC.

For this clone: Other DNA sequences in the same sample also yield this CDR3. The J gene is TRBJ1-2, the V gene TRBV27; a possible D gene is TRBD1 (5 bases). Trimming cost V 5 bases and J 6 bases, with 10 bases left between them. The V gene's germline CDR1 is MNHEY and CDR2 SMNVEV (reference sequence). The CDR3 has 12 residues. The CDR3 loop is CASSPRGDGYTF. The CDR3 nucleotides are TGTGCCAGCAGTCCCCGGGGCGATGGCTACACCTTC.

The chain combines TRBV7-8 with TRBJ2-4; tentative D call: TRBD2 (5 bases). V lost 2 bases to trimming and J lost 2 bases, with 7 bases between them. The CDR3 sequence is 14 residues long. Per the germline V gene, CDR1 is SGHVS and CDR2 is FQNEAQ. In DNA, the CDR3 is TGTGCCAGCAGCTTATGGGAGTCCAAAAACATTCAGTACTTC. It codes for CASSLWESKNIQYF.

The chain is built from TRBV10-3 and TRBJ2-3, with 11 nucleotides matching TRBD1. After removal of 2 bases from V and 5 bases from J, the junction contained 18 bases not matched to a gene. The length of the CDR3 is 20 residues. CDR1 and CDR2 from the germline V gene are ENHRY and SYGVKD. CDR3 coding DNA: TGTGCCATCAGTGAGACGGGACAGGGGGTCGAGCGGGAGGAAAAAGATACGCAGTATTTT. It is translated as CAISETGQGVEREEKDTQYF.

Details on this clone: The same CDR3 arises from other DNA sequences in this sample as well. The genes are TRBV30 and TRBJ1-5; D remains unclear. In germline, CDR1 is GTSNPN, CDR2 SVGIG (reference sequence). V lost 0 bases to trimming and J lost 6 bases, with 6 bases between them. This CDR3 is 12 amino acids long. The CDR3 here is CAWSVLGQPQHF. In DNA, the CDR3 is TGTGCCTGGAGTGTACTGGGTCAGCCCCAGCATTTT. Drawing the rest from reference TRBV30 and TRBJ1-5, the complete variable domain is SQTIHQWPATLVQPVGSPLSLECTVEGTSNPNLYWYRQAAGRGLQLLFYSVGIGQISSEVPQNLSASRPQDRQFILSSKKLLLSDSGFYLCAWSVLGQPQHFGDGTRLSIL.

This chain links TRBV5-5 with TRBJ2-2; maybe TRBD1 (5 bases). Germline V lookup: CDR1 SGHKS, CDR2 YYEKEE (reference sequence). V was trimmed by 4 bases and J by 5 bases, leaving 18 bases between them. CDR3 length: 16 residues. The CDR3 coding sequence is TGTGCCAGCAGCCCGGCGCTGGCAGGGTCGACCGGGGAGCTGTTTTTT. Amino acid sequence: CASSPALAGSTGELFF.

This clone was seen once. The chain uses TRBV25-1 and TRBJ1-2; 9 bases map to TRBD1. With V trimmed by 1 base and J by 8 bases, 8 bases remained unmatched. This CDR3 comprises 15 residues. Germline V gene lookup returns CDR1 MGHDK and CDR2 SYGVNS. CDR3 in amino acids: CASSEWGQGRIGYTF. CDR3 sequence (DNA): TGTGCCAGCAGTGAATGGGGACAGGGTCGTATAGGCTACACCTTC.